This is a list of T cell receptor beta chains from one sample in a study of T cells after yellow fever vaccination. One entry per CDR3 protein, called by TCRdb with MiXCR from the 5' RACE reads. This table has 170,000 or so distinct CDR3 sequences, about 6.2% appearing once. Source: CD4+ T cells sorted from PBMCs, taken on the day of the first yellow fever vaccination. These receptors were taken from a man aged 18 to 30 who received the YFV17D yellow fever vaccine. CDR3s include the opening cysteine and the closing phenylalanine or tryptophan. The order of the fields is D gene, V gene, clone size, J gene, CDR3 protein, CDR3 DNA. A D gene is named only where the DNA matches it firmly. Expanded clones are given a class, and other clones once, few, many or no size at all.

D gene: TRBD2
V gene: TRBV12-3/TRBV12-4
clone size: many
J gene: TRBJ2-4
CDR3 protein: CASTPRVLAGGLLAKNIQYF
CDR3 DNA: TGTGCCAGCACCCCCCGAGTACTAGCGGGGGGGCTTTTAGCCAAAAACATTCAGTACTTC

D gene: TRBD2
V gene: TRBV3-1
clone size: many
J gene: TRBJ2-3
CDR3 protein: CASSQLAGYTDTQYF
CDR3 DNA: TGTGCCAGCAGCCAACTAGCGGGGTACACAGATACGCAGTATTTT

D gene: TRBD1
V gene: TRBV20-1
clone size: -
J gene: TRBJ2-3
CDR3 protein: CSADGQVITDTQYF
CDR3 DNA: TGCAGTGCTGACGGACAGGTGATCACAGATACGCAGTATTTT

D gene: TRBD1
V gene: TRBV7-9
clone size: -
J gene: TRBJ2-5
CDR3 protein: CASSTGGETQYF
CDR3 DNA: TGTGCCAGCAGCACAGGGGGCGAGACCCAGTACTTC

D gene: -
V gene: TRBV4-3
clone size: many
J gene: TRBJ1-2
CDR3 protein: CASSQDLWQNYGYTF
CDR3 DNA: TGCGCCAGCAGCCAAGATTTATGGCAGAACTATGGCTACACCTTC

D gene: -
V gene: TRBV5-1
clone size: many
J gene: TRBJ1-1
CDR3 protein: CASSLVGLSTEAFF
CDR3 DNA: TGCGCCAGCAGCTTGGTGGGGTTGAGCACTGAAGCTTTCTTT

D gene: -
V gene: TRBV4-2
clone size: -
J gene: TRBJ2-3
CDR3 protein: CASSQEEQLVYTQYF
CDR3 DNA: TGTGCCAGCAGCCAAGAGGAACAATTGGTCTATACGCAGTATTTT

D gene: -
V gene: TRBV11-2
clone size: -
J gene: TRBJ2-1
CDR3 protein: CASSLGPTWEVNNEQFF
CDR3 DNA: TGTGCCAGCAGCTTAGGTCCCACCTGGGAGGTTAACAATGAGCAGTTCTTC

D gene: TRBD1
V gene: TRBV3-1
clone size: few
J gene: TRBJ2-1
CDR3 protein: CASSPSEGANEQFF
CDR3 DNA: TGTGCCAGCAGTCCCTCTGAGGGGGCCAATGAGCAGTTCTTC

D gene: -
V gene: TRBV6-5
clone size: -
J gene: TRBJ2-5
CDR3 protein: CASSYSGQGLETQYF
CDR3 DNA: TGTGCCAGCAGTTACTCAGGGCAGGGACTCGAGACCCAGTACTTC

D gene: -
V gene: TRBV7-2
clone size: many
J gene: TRBJ2-1
CDR3 protein: CASSPTSYNEQFF
CDR3 DNA: TGTGCCAGCAGCCCCACGTCTTATAATGAGCAGTTCTTC

D gene: -
V gene: TRBV11-2
clone size: many
J gene: TRBJ2-5
CDR3 protein: CASSLIRGKRTQYF
CDR3 DNA: TGTGCCAGCAGCTTAATAAGGGGGAAGAGAACCCAGTACTTC

D gene: -
V gene: TRBV6-5
clone size: few
J gene: TRBJ2-2
CDR3 protein: CASSYHRATPITGELFF
CDR3 DNA: TGTGCCAGCAGTTACCACAGGGCTACACCCATCACCGGGGAGCTGTTTTTT

D gene: -
V gene: TRBV12-3/TRBV12-4
clone size: -
J gene: TRBJ2-3
CDR3 protein: CASSFLALDTQYF
CDR3 DNA: TGTGCCAGCAGTTTTTTAGCCCTGGATACGCAGTATTTT

D gene: -
V gene: TRBV5-1
clone size: many
J gene: TRBJ1-6
CDR3 protein: CASSLEQVAYSPLHF
CDR3 DNA: TGCGCCAGCAGCTTGGAACAGGTGGCTTATTCACCCCTCCACTTT

D gene: -
V gene: TRBV3-1
clone size: -
J gene: TRBJ2-2
CDR3 protein: CASSQLYGTGELFF
CDR3 DNA: TGTGCCAGCAGCCAATTGTACGGCACCGGGGAGCTGTTTTTT